A single sample gave rise to the 12 T cell receptor beta chains below, sequenced in a study of cytomegalovirus exposure and HLA in healthy donors. PCR was performed using 60 Vbeta and 13 Jbeta primers. Profiling relied on immunoSEQ multiplex PCR, and the TCRdb table lists in-frame clones only, not all of them. The table lists about 120,000 clones, 60% to 85% of them singletons. The sample consisted of PBMCs. The receptors shown here come from a woman under 30 in good health and CMV-seronegative.

This clone was recorded a few times. The J gene is TRBJ1-5, the V gene TRBV2, with D unresolved. The CDR3 has 14 residues. V was cut by 4 bases and J by 3 bases, with 10 bases left in between. Germline V gives CDR1 SNHLY, CDR2 FYNNEI. CDR3 sequence: CASSVGQDNQPQHF. The CDR3 DNA follows: TGTGCCAGCAGTGTTGGGCAGGACAATCAGCCCCAGCATTTT. The whole variable domain, filled in from reference TRBV2 and TRBJ1-5, reads EPEVTQTPSHQVTQMGQEVILRCVPISNHLYFYWYRQILGQKVEFLVSFYNNEISEKSEIFDDQFSVERPDGSNFTLKIRSTKLEDSAMYFCASSVGQDNQPQHFGDGTRLSIL.

The rearrangement uses TRBV2 and TRBJ2-2; maybe TRBD2 (5 bases). Trimming cost V 3 bases and J 7 bases, with 15 bases left between them. The germline V gene encodes CDR1 SNHLY and CDR2 FYNNEI. The CDR3 is made up of 15 amino acids. The CDR3 protein is CASSEGLGAGGELFF. CDR3 nucleotide sequence: TGTGCCAGCAGTGAGGGTTTGGGAGCAGGCGGGGAGCTGTTTTTT.

The chain is built from TRBV30 and TRBJ1-6, with D unresolved. Per germline, CDR1 GTSNPN and CDR2 SVGIG (reference sequence). V was trimmed by 4 bases and J by 10 bases, leaving 14 bases between them. This CDR3 is 13 amino acids long. This chain's CDR3 is CAWMGSLRSPLHF. In nucleotides, the CDR3 is TGTGCCTGGATGGGTAGCCTTCGGTCACCCCTCCACTTT.

This sequence joins TRBV4-1 and TRBJ2-5, with D possibly matching TRBD2 (6 bases). Germline V gene sequence: CDR1 MGHRA, CDR2 YSYEKL. With 4 bases removed from V and 7 bases from J, the gap between germline ends came to 7 bases. CDR3 length equals 11 residues. The CDR3 region has the DNA TGCGCCAGCAGCCCCGGGGGGACCCAGTACTTC. This sequence encodes CASSPGGTQYF.

The V call is TRBV6-1, the J call TRBJ2-2, with 14 bases that match TRBD2. J lost 0 bases, V lost 1 base, and 1 base had no gene match. The V gene's germline CDR1 is MNHNS and CDR2 SASEGT. The CDR3 is 18 amino acids. CDR3: CASSEVGLAGANTGELFF. CDR3 DNA: TGTGCCAGCAGTGAAGTGGGACTAGCGGGGGCGAACACCGGGGAGCTGTTTTTT.

The V and J genes are TRBV7-9 and TRBJ1-1; no definite D call. CDR3 size: 16 residues. Looked up from germline, CDR1 is SEHNR and CDR2 is FQNEAQ (reference sequence). V lost 5 bases to trimming and J lost 1 base, with 17 bases between them. The CDR3 nucleotides are TGTGCCAGCAGCCCGGGAGGCGCGTTGGGGAACACTGAAGCTTTCTTT. Its translation: CASSPGGALGNTEAFF.

The CDR3 protein is CASSLMTGGTEAFF. As DNA, the CDR3 is TGTGCCAGCAGCTTAATGACAGGGGGGACTGAAGCTTTCTTT. The V call is TRBV5-8, the J call TRBJ1-1; the match to TRBD1 covers 9 bases. The ends lost 2 bases at V and 5 bases at J; junction bases unmatched: 4. This CDR3 region has 14 residues. Germline assignment: CDR1 SGHTS and CDR2 YDEGEE.

This chain connects TRBV18 to TRBJ1-1; 8 nucleotides line up with TRBD1. CDR1 and CDR2 (germline): KGHSH, LQKENI. This CDR3 contains 14 residues. Trimming at V came to 4 bases and at J to 4 bases, leaving 5 bases not matched to a gene. In nucleotides, the CDR3 is TGTGCCAGCTCACAGGACAGGGTCTTCACTGAAGCTTTCTTT. Its protein is CASSQDRVFTEAFF.

This clone was observed a handful of times. The genes are TRBV6-1 and TRBJ2-4, with D maybe TRBD1 (6 bases). Trimming took 4 bases from V and 4 from J, leaving 11 bases between them. Per germline, CDR1 MNHNS and CDR2 SASEGT. The CDR3 extends over 14 amino acids. The CDR3 loop is CASSADRTKNIQYF. CDR3 sequence (DNA): TGTGCCAGCAGTGCAGACAGGACAAAAAACATTCAGTACTTC.

The chain joins TRBV30 to TRBJ2-7; 7 bases fit TRBD2. The germline V gene encodes CDR1 GTSNPN and CDR2 SVGIG (reference sequence). The CDR3 runs 13 residues. Germline trimming cut 2 bases from V and 3 bases from J; bases unmatched to any gene: 4. The CDR3 region is CAWSPSGDYEQYF. In nucleotides, the CDR3 is TGTGCCTGGAGTCCTAGCGGAGACTACGAGCAGTACTTC.

In DNA, the CDR3 is TGTGCCAGCAGCTCACAGGGAAGGGGTACTGAAGCTTTCTTT. Translated, it gives CASSSQGRGTEAFF. V gene TRBV11-2 combines with J gene TRBJ1-1, with D possibly being TRBD1 (6 bases). V was cut by 4 bases and J by 5 bases, with 14 bases left in between. Germline CDR1 SGHAT, CDR2 FQNNGV. The CDR3 runs to 14 residues.

The chain recombines TRBV4-2 with TRBJ1-5; maybe TRBD1 (5 bases). Germline V CDR1 and CDR2: LGHNA, YNFKEQ. The CDR3 has 16 residues. Trimming stripped 1 base from V and 0 bases from J, with 10 bases between. The CDR3 protein is CASSQVSGNSNQPQHF. CDR3 nucleotide sequence: TGTGCCAGCAGCCAAGTTTCAGGGAATAGCAATCAGCCCCAGCATTTT.